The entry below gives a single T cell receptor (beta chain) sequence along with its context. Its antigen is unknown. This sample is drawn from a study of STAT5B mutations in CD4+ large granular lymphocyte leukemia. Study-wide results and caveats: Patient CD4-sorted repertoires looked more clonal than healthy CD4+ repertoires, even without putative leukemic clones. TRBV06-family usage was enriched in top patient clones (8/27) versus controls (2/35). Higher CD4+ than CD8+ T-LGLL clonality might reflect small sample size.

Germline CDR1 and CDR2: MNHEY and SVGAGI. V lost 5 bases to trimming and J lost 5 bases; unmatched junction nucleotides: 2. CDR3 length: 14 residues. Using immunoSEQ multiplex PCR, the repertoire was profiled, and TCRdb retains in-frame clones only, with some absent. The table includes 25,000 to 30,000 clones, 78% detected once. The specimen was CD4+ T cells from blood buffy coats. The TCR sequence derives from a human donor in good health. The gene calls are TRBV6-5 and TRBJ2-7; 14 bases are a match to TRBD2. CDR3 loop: CASSLGLAGDEQYF. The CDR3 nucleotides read TGTGCCAGCAGTCTGGGACTAGCGGGAGACGAGCAGTACTTC.